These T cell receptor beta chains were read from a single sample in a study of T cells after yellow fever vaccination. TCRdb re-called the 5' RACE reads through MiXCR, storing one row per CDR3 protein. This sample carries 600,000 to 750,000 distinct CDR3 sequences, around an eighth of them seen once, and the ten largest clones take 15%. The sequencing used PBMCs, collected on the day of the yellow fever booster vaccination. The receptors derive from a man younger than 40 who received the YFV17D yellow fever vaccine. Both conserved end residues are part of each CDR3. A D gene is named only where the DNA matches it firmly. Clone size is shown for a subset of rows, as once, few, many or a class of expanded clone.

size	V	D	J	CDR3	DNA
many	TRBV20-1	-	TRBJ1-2	CSARDATNYGYTF	TGCAGTGCTAGAGATGCAACTAACTATGGCTACACCTTC
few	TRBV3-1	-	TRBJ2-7	CAEQPRPRADLSYEQYF	TGTGCCGAGCAGCCAAGACCCCGAGCGGACCTCTCCTACGAGCAGTACTTC
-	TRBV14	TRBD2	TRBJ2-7	CASSQGFGSRTSGIREQYF	TGTGCCAGCAGCCAAGGGTTTGGATCTAGGACTAGCGGGATTCGAGAGCAGTACTTC
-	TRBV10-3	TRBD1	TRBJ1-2	CAIRSTGGVYGYTF	TGTGCCATCAGATCGACAGGGGGAGTCTATGGCTACACCTTC
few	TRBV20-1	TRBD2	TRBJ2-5	CSVLPTSGTQETQYF	TGCAGTGTCCTCCCAACTAGCGGGACGCAAGAGACCCAGTACTTC
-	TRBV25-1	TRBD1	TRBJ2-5	CASSDMTGVLETQYF	TGTGCCAGCAGTGATATGACAGGGGTGTTGGAGACCCAGTACTTC
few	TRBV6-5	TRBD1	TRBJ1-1	CASSYGTGGTEAFF	TGTGCCAGCAGTTACGGGACAGGGGGAACTGAAGCTTTCTTT
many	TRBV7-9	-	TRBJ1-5	CASSLDSVDQPQHF	TGTGCCAGCAGCTTAGACAGTGTGGATCAGCCCCAGCATTTT
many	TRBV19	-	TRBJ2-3	CASSPGGGRDTQYF	TGTGCCAGTAGTCCCGGAGGGGGCAGAGATACGCAGTATTTT
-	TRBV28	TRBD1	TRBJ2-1	CASRGQGQAGNEQFF	TGTGCCAGCAGGGGCCAGGGACAGGCCGGCAATGAGCAGTTCTTC
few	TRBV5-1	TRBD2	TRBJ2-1	CASSLWQGRLANYNEQFF	TGCGCCAGCAGCTTGTGGCAGGGGAGACTAGCGAACTACAATGAGCAGTTCTTC
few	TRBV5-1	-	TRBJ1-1	CASSLEGFDTEAFF	TGCGCCAGCAGCTTGGAAGGGTTTGACACTGAAGCTTTCTTT
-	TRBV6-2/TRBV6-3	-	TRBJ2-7	CASSGAGRRYEQYF	TGTGCCAGCAGCGGTGCCGGGAGACGCTACGAGCAGTACTTC
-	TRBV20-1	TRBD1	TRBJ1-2	CSARPGQGGLNYGYTF	TGCAGTGCTAGGCCGGGACAGGGGGGTCTCAACTATGGCTACACCTTC
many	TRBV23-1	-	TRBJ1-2	CASSLHRVYGYTF	TGCGCCAGCAGTCTGCACAGGGTGTATGGCTACACCTTC
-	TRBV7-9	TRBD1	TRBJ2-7	CASSLGQGEGEQYF	TGTGCCAGCAGCTTAGGACAGGGAGAGGGAGAGCAGTACTTC
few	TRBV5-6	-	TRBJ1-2	CASRRTVGGYTF	TGTGCCAGCAGGCGGACGGTGGGAGGCTACACCTTC
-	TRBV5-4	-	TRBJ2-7	CASSLAFGEGSYEQYF	TGTGCCAGCAGCTTGGCCTTTGGTGAAGGGTCCTACGAGCAGTACTTC
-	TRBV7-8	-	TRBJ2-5	CASSLGPKGETQYF	TGTGCCAGCAGCTTAGGACCAAAAGGGGAGACCCAGTACTTC
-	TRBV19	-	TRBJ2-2	CASTPLRLSGTGELFF	TGTGCCAGTACCCCTCTGCGGCTCTCGGGCACCGGGGAGCTGTTTTTT
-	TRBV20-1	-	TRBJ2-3	CSAPGSDTSTDTQYF	TGCAGTGCGCCCGGGTCGGATACTAGCACAGATACGCAGTATTTT
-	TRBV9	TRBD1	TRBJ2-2	CASSVVQGGTGELFF	TGTGCCAGCAGCGTAGTACAGGGGGGCACCGGGGAGCTGTTTTTT
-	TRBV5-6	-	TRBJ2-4	CASSSGSEVVQYF	TGTGCCAGCAGCTCAGGGTCGGAGGTGGTTCAGTACTTC
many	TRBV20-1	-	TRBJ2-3	CSARSRTDTQYF	TGCAGTGCTAGGAGTCGCACAGATACGCAGTATTTT
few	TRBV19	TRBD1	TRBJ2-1	CASSTTGWDEQFF	TGTGCCAGTAGTACGACAGGGTGGGATGAGCAGTTCTTC
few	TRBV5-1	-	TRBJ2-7	CASSLAARVEQYF	TGCGCCAGCAGCTTGGCCGCACGGGTCGAGCAGTACTTC
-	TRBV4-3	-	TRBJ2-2	CASSQDGGSTGELFF	TGCGCCAGCAGCCAAGATGGGGGTAGCACCGGGGAGCTGTTTTTT
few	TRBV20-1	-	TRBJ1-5	CSAFGSSNQPQHF	TGCAGTGCCTTTGGTTCTAGCAATCAGCCCCAGCATTTT
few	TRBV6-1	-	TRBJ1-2	CASSRVLGNGYTF	TGTGCCAGCAGTAGGGTGTTAGGGAACGGCTACACCTTC
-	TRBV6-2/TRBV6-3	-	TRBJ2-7	CASSYGRYEQYF	TGTGCCAGCAGTTACGGGCGGTACGAGCAGTACTTC
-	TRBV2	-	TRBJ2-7	CASSSWGEQYF	TGTGCCAGCAGCTCGTGGGGAGAGCAGTACTTC
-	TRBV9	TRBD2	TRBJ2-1	CASSVSGYAYNEQFF	TGTGCCAGCAGCGTTAGCGGGTACGCCTACAATGAGCAGTTCTTC